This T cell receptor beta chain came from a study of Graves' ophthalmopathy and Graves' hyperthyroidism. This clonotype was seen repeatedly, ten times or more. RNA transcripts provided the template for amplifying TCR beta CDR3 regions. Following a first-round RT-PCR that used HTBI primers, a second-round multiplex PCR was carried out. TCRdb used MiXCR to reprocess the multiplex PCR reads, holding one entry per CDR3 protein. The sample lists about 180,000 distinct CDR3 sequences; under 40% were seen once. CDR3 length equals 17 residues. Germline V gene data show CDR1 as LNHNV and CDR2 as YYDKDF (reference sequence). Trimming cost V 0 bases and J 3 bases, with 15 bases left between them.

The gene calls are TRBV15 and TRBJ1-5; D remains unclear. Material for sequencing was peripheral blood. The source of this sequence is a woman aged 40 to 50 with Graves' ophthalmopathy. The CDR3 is CATSRDPMASANQPQHF. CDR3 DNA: TGTGCCACCAGCAGAGATCCGATGGCCAGTGCCAATCAGCCCCAGCATTTT.